The source of this T cell receptor beta chain is a study of blood T cells in healthy people across ages. The CDR3 length is 13 residues. V lost 5 bases and J lost 5, with 12 bases in between. Germline V gives CDR1 PRHDT, CDR2 FYEKMQ (reference sequence). For this clonotype: Its antigen remains unidentified.

The study's findings and limits: No conclusive comparison of naive versus antigen-experienced cells was possible with unsorted PBMCs. A strong correlation between TCR beta diversity and naive T cell percentage was seen.

A second PCR of about 7 to 12 cycles used a sample-barcoded 5' primer and a J-beta primer mix. Each CDR3 protein is one row after TCRdb ran MiXCR on the 5' RACE reads. The data contain 1.5 million to 2 million distinct CDR3 sequences, around 36% of them seen just once; the ten biggest clones take up around 10%. The receptor comes from a woman aged 25 to 39 in good health. Sequences were obtained from blood. The chain recombines TRBV13 with TRBJ2-5, with D possibly matching TRBD2 (5 bases). The CDR3 DNA follows: TGTGCCAGCAGCGTAGCGATGTGGGAGACCCAGTACTTC. Translating it yields CASSVAMWETQYF.